Listed below are T cell receptor beta chains from one sample, sequenced in a study of T cells in Graves' hyperthyroidism and ophthalmopathy. Via MiXCR, TCRdb re-called the multiplex PCR reads, giving one row per CDR3 protein. The sample has 500,000 to 600,000 distinct CDR3 sequences; about half are singletons. The material sequenced was peripheral blood or thyroid tissue (not recorded which). These receptors all come from an adult woman with Graves' disease, either hyperthyroidism or ophthalmopathy (not recorded which). CDR3s include the opening cysteine and the closing phenylalanine or tryptophan. The D gene is left open where the match is weak. Clone size is given for some rows only: seen once, a few or many times, or a class if the clone is expanded.

>13|TRBV14|TRBJ1-6|many|-
TGTGCCAGCAGCCAATCCACAGGTTTACCCCTCCACTTT
CASSQSTGLPLHF
>15|TRBV6-5|TRBJ1-1|many|-
TGTGCCAGCAGTTACGGATCATTAATGAACACTGAAGCTTTCTTT
CASSYGSLMNTEAFF
>14|TRBV7-9|TRBJ1-2|many|TRBD1
TGTGCCAGCAGCTTAGACGGGACAGGGGATGGCTACACCTTC
CASSLDGTGDGYTF
>15|TRBV2|TRBJ1-3|many|-
TGTGCCAGCAGCGGAAACAGGGTAGCTGGAAACACCATATATTTT
CASSGNRVAGNTIYF
>14|TRBV7-2|TRBJ2-7|-|-
TGTGCCAGCAGCTTAGCGAGGGTAGCCTACGAGCAGTACTTC
CASSLARVAYEQYF
>17|TRBV4-2|TRBJ1-5|few|-
TGTGCCAGCAGCCAAGTCGGGGGTGGGGGTTCTTATCAGCCCCAGCATTTT
CASSQVGGGGSYQPQHF
>11|TRBV10-1|TRBJ1-6|-|-
TGCGCCAGCAGTGAGAACTCACCCCTCCACTTT
CASSENSPLHF
>15|TRBV9|TRBJ1-6|-|-
TGTGCCAGCTCAGTCCCGGGCGGACGCAATTCACCCCTCCACTTT
CASSVPGGRNSPLHF
>16|TRBV7-9|TRBJ2-5|-|-
TGTGCCAGCAGCATGGGACCCGGAGCCGGGGAGGCTACCCAGTACTTC
CASSMGPGAGEATQYF
>18|TRBV6-1|TRBJ2-7|-|-
TGTGCCAGCAGCCCCAGGGGCTTCAATCGGGGAGTGGCCTACGAGCAGTACTTC
CASSPRGFNRGVAYEQYF
>14|TRBV7-9|TRBJ1-2|many|-
TGTGCCAGCAGCTTCGGCGCCCCTAATCGGGGCTACACCTTC
CASSFGAPNRGYTF
>15|TRBV5-6|TRBJ2-7|-|-
TGTGCCAGCAGCTTATTTCCGGGGAACCCTAACGAGCAGTACTTC
CASSLFPGNPNEQYF
>12|TRBV2|TRBJ1-1|-|-
TGTGCCAGCGGCCGACAGAACACTGAAGCTTTCTTT
CASGRQNTEAFF
>12|TRBV29-1|TRBJ1-4|-|TRBD1
TGCAGCGCGACAGGGGACGGGGAAAAACTGTTTTTT
CSATGDGEKLFF
>16|TRBV20-1|TRBJ2-5|many|TRBD2
TGCAGCGCCGGCGGACTAGCGGGAGTCCTCGGAGAGACCCAGTACTTC
CSAGGLAGVLGETQYF
>15|TRBV24-1|TRBJ1-6|-|-
TGTGCCACCAGTGATTCTAAGCGTATGGCCTCACCCCTCCACTTT
CATSDSKRMASPLHF
>14|TRBV5-1|TRBJ2-7|many|TRBD1
TGCGCCAGCAGCCGGACAGGGGATGGCTACGAGCAGTACTTC
CASSRTGDGYEQYF
>17|TRBV19|TRBJ2-7|many|TRBD2
TGTGCCAGCCCAACTCTAGCGGGAGGCCCGGTCGGGCACGAGCAGTACTTC
CASPTLAGGPVGHEQYF
>16|TRBV24-1|TRBJ2-5|-|-
TGTGCCACCAGTGCCACCAGCAGGGGGGCACGGGAGACCCAGTACTTC
CATSATSRGARETQYF
>14|TRBV2|TRBJ1-5|many|-
TGTGCCAGCAGTGACCCCCGGACGAAGCAGCCCCAGCATTTT
CASSDPRTKQPQHF
>13|TRBV7-9|TRBJ2-1|-|-
TGTGCCACCCAACCGAGCTCCTACAATGAGCAGTTCTTC
CATQPSSYNEQFF
>10|TRBV29-1|TRBJ1-2|few|-
TGCAGCGTTGTAGACGGATCAAACGCCTTC
CSVVDGSNAF
>16|TRBV11-2|TRBJ2-5|many|-
TGTGCCAGCAGCTTACGGCAAAAGCGGGCCTACCCGACCCAGTACTTC
CASSLRQKRAYPTQYF
>15|TRBV20-1|TRBJ1-5|many|-
TGCAGTGCTGTCGCAGGGGTCACAAGCAATCAGCCCCAGCATTTT
CSAVAGVTSNQPQHF
>14|TRBV5-1|TRBJ1-1|-|-
TGCGCCAGCAGCGGAGACGGGACGTTCACCGAAGCTTTCTTT
CASSGDGTFTEAFF
>15|TRBV2|TRBJ1-2|-|TRBD1
TGTGCCAGCAGTGAAGTGACAGGGGGCAACTATGGCTACATCTTC
CASSEVTGGNYGYIF
>11|TRBV15|TRBJ1-1|-|-
TGTGCCACCGGGGGGGGTGGGTCAGCTTTCTTT
CATGGGGSAFF
>16|TRBV25-1|TRBJ2-1|-|-
TGTGCCAGCAGTGAATCTAGGGGAATCTCCTACAATGAGCAGTTCTTC
CASSESRGISYNEQFF
>15|TRBV7-3|TRBJ2-2|many|TRBD2
TGTGCCAGCCGACGGGGGGGGTCGGCCACCGGGGAGCTGTTTTTT
CASRRGGSATGELFF
>14|TRBV7-9|TRBJ2-3|few|TRBD1
TGTGCCAGCAGCCAAACAGGGGCTTCGGATACGCAGTATTTT
CASSQTGASDTQYF
>12|TRBV29-1|TRBJ2-7|many|-
TGCAGCGCCACCGGTAAAAAGGACGAGCAGTACTTC
CSATGKKDEQYF
>13|TRBV12-3/TRBV12-4|TRBJ2-5|many|-
TGTGCCAGCAGTTTAACTTCACAAGAGACCCAGTACTTC
CASSLTSQETQYF
>14|TRBV5-1|TRBJ1-3|many|-
TGCGCCAGCAGCAGGGACACTTCTGGAAACACCATATATTTT
CASSRDTSGNTIYF
>15|TRBV5-1|TRBJ1-5|many|-
TGCGCCAGCAGCTTGGGGACAGTGAGCAATCAGCCCCAGCATTTT
CASSLGTVSNQPQHF
>15|TRBV7-9|TRBJ2-7|-|-
TGTGCCAGCAGTTACCTAGGGCTGAGACTCTACGAGCAGTACTTC
CASSYLGLRLYEQYF
>10|TRBV20-1|TRBJ1-3|-|-
TGCAGTGCTAGACGGAACACCATATATTTT
CSARRNTIYF
>10|TRBV7-2|TRBJ2-2|-|TRBD2
TGTGCCTCAACTAGCGTGGAGCTGTTTTTT
CASTSVELFF
>15|TRBV7-8|TRBJ1-2|-|TRBD1
TGTGCCAGCAGCTTAACCGGGACAGGGGGTGATGGCTACACCTTC
CASSLTGTGGDGYTF
>13|TRBV5-1|TRBJ1-2|-|TRBD1
TGCGCCAGCACCCAAGGACAGGGAGATGGCTACACCTTC
CASTQGQGDGYTF
>14|TRBV6-1|TRBJ2-7|many|-
TGTGCCAGCAGTGAATCCCTGACTCCCAACGAGCAGTACTTC
CASSESLTPNEQYF